This T cell receptor (beta chain) stems from a study of PD-1 blockade in classical Hodgkin lymphoma. Findings and caveats of the study: Partial responders and progressors had significantly lower baseline TCR diversity. By C4D1, diversity of CD4+ TCRs had risen significantly, whereas that of CD8+ TCRs had not. Healthy donors reportedly exceeded newly diagnosed patients in baseline TCR diversity.

Time point in this sample: cycle 4 day 1 (C4D1), after 5 to 7 weeks of nivolumab. Every one of the patients relapsed after autologous stem cell transplantation (brentuximab vedotin exposure was variable). Germline V CDR1 and CDR2: SGHKS, YYEKEE (reference sequence). With V trimmed by 0 bases and J by 2 bases, 4 bases remained unmatched. This CDR3 has 15 amino acids. TCRdb keeps only in-frame clones here, not all; method: immunoSEQ multiplex PCR. The repertoire holds some 93,000 clones, with over 75% as singletons. This clone has a handful of counts. What it recognizes is unknown. Sequences were derived from peripheral blood mononuclear cells (PBMCs), sampled before the fourth cycle of nivolumab. The chain carries TRBV5-5 and TRBJ2-7, with 8 bases that match TRBD1. This TCR was recovered from a human donor with classical Hodgkin lymphoma. CDR3 nucleotide sequence: TGTGCCAGCAGCTTGGGGGCAGGGGGCCCCTACGAGCAGTACTTC. Translation: CASSLGAGGPYEQYF.